This T cell receptor (beta chain) came from a study of Ad26.COV2.S vaccination and SARS-CoV-2 variants. At the level of the study: In the study, Ad26.COV2.S was injected intramuscularly once, or twice 56 days apart. Study outcomes and limitations: Post-vaccination breadth of spike-specific CD8+ and CD4+ T cell responses was reportedly substantial.

TCRdb's table, derived via immunoSEQ multiplex PCR, lists solely in-frame clones and lacks some. In the table there are around 450,000 clones, nearly 90% of which are singletons. Trimming left V 3 bases short and J 1 base short, with 10 bases between. This CDR3 spans 15 amino acids. CDR1 is SNHLY and CDR2 is FYNNEI in the germline V gene. As to treatment: roughly 19 received Ad26.COV2.S at low or high dose, single or two shots; 5 received placebo; per-sample allocation not given. Samples came from day 63 after the first vaccine or placebo injection. Expressing Wuhan-strain SARS-CoV-2 spike, an Ad26 vector served as the vaccine. Concerning this clone itself: Its antigen remains unknown.

The clonotype was recovered from a person aged 18 to 65 who received the Ad26.COV2.S COVID-19 vaccine or a placebo. The material was peripheral blood, obtained in a trial of Ad26.COV2.S vaccine versus placebo. The chain joins TRBV2 to TRBJ2-1, with D possibly being TRBD2 (6 bases). DNA for the CDR3: TGTGCCAGCAGTGAGCGAAGCGGGTCCTACAATGAGCAGTTCTTC. Amino acids: CASSERSGSYNEQFF. The whole variable domain, remainder taken from reference TRBV2 and TRBJ2-1, is EPEVTQTPSHQVTQMGQEVILRCVPISNHLYFYWYRQILGQKVEFLVSFYNNEISEKSEIFDDQFSVERPDGSNFTLKIRSTKLEDSAMYFCASSERSGSYNEQFFGPGTRLTVL.